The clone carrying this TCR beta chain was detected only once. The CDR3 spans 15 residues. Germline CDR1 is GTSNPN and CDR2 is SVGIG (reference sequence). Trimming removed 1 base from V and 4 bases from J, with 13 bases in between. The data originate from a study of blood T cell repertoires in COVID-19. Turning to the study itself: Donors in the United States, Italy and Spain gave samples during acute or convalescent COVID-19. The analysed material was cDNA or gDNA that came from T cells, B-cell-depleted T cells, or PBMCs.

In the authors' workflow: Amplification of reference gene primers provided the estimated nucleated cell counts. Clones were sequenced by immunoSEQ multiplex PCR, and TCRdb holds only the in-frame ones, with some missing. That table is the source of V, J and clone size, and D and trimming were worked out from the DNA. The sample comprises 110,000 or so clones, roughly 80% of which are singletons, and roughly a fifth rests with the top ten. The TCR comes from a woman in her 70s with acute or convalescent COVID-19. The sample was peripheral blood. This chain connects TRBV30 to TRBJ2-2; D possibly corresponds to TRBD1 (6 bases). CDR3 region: CAWSAEGGSTGELFF. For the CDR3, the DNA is TGTGCCTGGAGTGCGGAAGGGGGTAGCACCGGGGAGCTGTTTTTT.